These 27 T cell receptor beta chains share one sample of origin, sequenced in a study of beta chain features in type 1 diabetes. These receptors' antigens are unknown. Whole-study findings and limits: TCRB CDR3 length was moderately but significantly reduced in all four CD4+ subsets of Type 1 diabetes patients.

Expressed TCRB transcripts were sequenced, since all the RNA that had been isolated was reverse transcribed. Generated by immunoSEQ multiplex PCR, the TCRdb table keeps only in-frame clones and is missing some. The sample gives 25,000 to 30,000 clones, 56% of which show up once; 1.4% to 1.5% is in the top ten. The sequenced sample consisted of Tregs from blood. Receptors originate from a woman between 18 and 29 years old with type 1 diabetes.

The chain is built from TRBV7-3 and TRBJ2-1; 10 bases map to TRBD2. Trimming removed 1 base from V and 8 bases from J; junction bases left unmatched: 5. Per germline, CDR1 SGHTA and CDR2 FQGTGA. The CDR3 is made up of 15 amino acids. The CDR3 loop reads CASSLIAGGRDEQFF. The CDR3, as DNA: TGTGCCAGCAGCTTAATAGCGGGAGGCCGCGATGAGCAGTTCTTC.

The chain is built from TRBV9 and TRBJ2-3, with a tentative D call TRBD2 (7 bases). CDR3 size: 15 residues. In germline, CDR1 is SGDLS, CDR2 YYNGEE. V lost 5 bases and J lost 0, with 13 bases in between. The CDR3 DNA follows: TGTGCCAGCAGTTGGAGGGGGGGAAGCACAGATACGCAGTATTTT. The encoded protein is CASSWRGGSTDTQYF.

CDR3 protein: CASSLEIAGGDTQYF. The CDR3, as DNA: TGTGCCAGCAGCTTAGAGATAGCGGGTGGAGATACGCAGTATTTT. The chain links TRBV7-9 to TRBJ2-3, with TRBD2 matching over 7 bases. The CDR3 covers 15 residues. CDR1 and CDR2 (germline): SEHNR, FQNEAQ (reference sequence). Unmatched junction bases numbered 6, after V lost 1 base and J lost 5 bases.

CDR3 sequence (DNA): TGTGCCAGCAGCCCTAGTGTGGGTCAGTCCTACGAGCAGTACTTC. Its translation: CASSPSVGQSYEQYF. The chain joins TRBV7-2 to TRBJ2-7; no definite D call. The CDR3 loop spans 15 amino acids. Germline CDR1 reads SGHTA; CDR2 reads FQGNSA. V shed 5 bases and J shed 1 base, with 15 bases lying between them.

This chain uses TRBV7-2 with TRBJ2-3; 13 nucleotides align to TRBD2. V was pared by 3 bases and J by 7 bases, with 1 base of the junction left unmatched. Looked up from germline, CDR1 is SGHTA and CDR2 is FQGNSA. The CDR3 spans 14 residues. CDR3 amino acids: CASSLGLAGNTQYF. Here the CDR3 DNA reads TGTGCCAGCAGCTTGGGACTAGCGGGAAATACGCAGTATTTT.

CDR3 protein: CASSGGSGRGEKLFF. Here the CDR3 DNA reads TGTGCCAGCAGCGGGGGGTCAGGGCGCGGGGAAAAACTGTTTTTT. The V call is TRBV6-5, the J call TRBJ1-4, with D possibly matching TRBD1 (5 bases). The CDR3 loop spans 15 amino acids. From germline, CDR1 is MNHEY and CDR2 SVGAGI. V lost 6 bases and J lost 8, with 19 bases in between.

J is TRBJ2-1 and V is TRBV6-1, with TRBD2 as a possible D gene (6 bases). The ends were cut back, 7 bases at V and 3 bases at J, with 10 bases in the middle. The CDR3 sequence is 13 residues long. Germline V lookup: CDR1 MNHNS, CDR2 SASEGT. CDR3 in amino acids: CASTGGLYNEQFF. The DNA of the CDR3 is TGTGCCAGCACCGGGGGTCTCTACAATGAGCAGTTCTTC.

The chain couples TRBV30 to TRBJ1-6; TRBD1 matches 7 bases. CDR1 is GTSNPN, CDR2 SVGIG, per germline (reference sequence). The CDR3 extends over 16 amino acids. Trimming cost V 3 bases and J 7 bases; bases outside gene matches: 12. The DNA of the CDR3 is TGTGCCTGGAGGTTGCTCTTACAGGGGCCGAATTCACCCCTCCACTTT. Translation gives CAWRLLLQGPNSPLHF.

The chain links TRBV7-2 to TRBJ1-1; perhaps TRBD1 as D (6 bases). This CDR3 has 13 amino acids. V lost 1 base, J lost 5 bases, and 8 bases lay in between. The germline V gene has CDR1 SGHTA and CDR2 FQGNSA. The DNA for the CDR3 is TGTGCCAGCAGCTTAGTTAGGGGGACTGAAGCTTTCTTT. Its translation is CASSLVRGTEAFF.

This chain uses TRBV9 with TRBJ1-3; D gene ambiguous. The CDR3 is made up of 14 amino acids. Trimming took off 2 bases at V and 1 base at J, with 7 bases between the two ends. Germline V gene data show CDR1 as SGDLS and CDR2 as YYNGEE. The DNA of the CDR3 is TGTGCCAGCAGCGTGGCAGAATCTGGAAACACCATATATTTT. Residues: CASSVAESGNTIYF.

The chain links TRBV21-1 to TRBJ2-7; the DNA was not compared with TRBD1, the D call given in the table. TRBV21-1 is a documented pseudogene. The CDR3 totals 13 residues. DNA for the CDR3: TGTGCCAGCAGCATCCCTCACAGGGTCGAGCAGTACGTC. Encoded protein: CASSIPHRVEQYV.

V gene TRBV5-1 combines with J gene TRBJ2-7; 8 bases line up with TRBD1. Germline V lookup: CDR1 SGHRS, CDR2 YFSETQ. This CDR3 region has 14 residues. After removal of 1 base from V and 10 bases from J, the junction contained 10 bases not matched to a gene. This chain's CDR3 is CASSLMGRGQPQYF. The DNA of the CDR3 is TGCGCCAGCAGCTTGATGGGCAGGGGGCAGCCTCAGTACTTC.

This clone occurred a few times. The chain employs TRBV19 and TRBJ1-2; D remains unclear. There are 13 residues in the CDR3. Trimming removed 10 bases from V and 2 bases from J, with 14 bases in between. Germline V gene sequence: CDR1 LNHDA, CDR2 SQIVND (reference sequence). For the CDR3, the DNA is TGTGCCACCCATCGTACGGAGAACTATGGCTACACCTTC. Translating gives CATHRTENYGYTF.

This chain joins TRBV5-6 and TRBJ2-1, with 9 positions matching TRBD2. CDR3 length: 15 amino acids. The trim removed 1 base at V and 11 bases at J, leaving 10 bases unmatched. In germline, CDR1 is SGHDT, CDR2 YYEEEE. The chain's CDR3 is CASSLPAGGPRKQFF. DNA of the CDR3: TGTGCCAGCAGCTTGCCAGCGGGAGGTCCTAGGAAGCAGTTCTTC.

DNA of the CDR3: TGCGCCAGCAGCCCCCAGACTAGCACTGACGAGCAGTACTTC. It encodes CASSPQTSTDEQYF. This rearrangement joins TRBV5-1 to TRBJ2-7, with 7 nucleotides matching TRBD2. Germline-derived CDR1 and CDR2 are SGHRS and YFSETQ. The CDR3 sequence is 14 residues long. The trim removed 4 bases at V and 5 bases at J, leaving 9 bases unmatched.

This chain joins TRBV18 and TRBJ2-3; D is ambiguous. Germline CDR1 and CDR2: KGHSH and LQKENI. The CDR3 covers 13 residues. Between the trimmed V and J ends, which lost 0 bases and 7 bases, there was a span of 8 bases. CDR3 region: CASSPPTDYTQYF. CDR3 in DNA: TGTGCCAGCTCACCACCTACAGATTATACGCAGTATTTT.

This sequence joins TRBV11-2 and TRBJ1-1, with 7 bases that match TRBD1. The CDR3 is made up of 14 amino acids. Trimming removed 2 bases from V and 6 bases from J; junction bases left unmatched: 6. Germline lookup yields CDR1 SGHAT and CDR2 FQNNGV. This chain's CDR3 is CASSLTRGTPEAFF. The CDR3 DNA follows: TGTGCCAGCAGCTTAACCAGGGGGACCCCTGAAGCTTTCTTT.

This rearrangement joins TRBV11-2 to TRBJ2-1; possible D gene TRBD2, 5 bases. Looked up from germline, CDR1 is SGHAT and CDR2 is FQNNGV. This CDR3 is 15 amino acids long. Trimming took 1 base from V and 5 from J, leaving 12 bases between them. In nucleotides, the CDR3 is TGTGCCAGCAGCTTAGGGGCGGGTACCCACAATGAGCAGTTCTTC. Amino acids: CASSLGAGTHNEQFF.

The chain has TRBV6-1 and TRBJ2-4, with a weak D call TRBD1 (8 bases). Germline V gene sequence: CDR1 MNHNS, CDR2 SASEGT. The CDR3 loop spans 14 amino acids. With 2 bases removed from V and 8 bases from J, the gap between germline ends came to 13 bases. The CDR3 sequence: CASSEWGGQDIQYF. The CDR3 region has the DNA TGTGCCAGCAGTGAATGGGGGGGACAGGACATTCAGTACTTC.

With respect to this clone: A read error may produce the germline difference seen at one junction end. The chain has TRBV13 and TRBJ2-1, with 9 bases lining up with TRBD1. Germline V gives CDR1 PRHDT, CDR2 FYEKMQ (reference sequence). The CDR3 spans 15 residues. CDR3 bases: TGTGCCAGCAGCGAAACAGGGGGCCCCAACAACGAGCAGTTCTTC. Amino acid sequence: CASSETGGPNNEQFF.

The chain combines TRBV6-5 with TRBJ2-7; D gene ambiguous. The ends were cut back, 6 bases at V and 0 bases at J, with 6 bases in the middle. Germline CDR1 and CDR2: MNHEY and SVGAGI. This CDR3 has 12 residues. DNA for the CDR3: TGTGCCAGCAGCCCTAGCTCCTACGAGCAGTACTTC. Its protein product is CASSPSSYEQYF.

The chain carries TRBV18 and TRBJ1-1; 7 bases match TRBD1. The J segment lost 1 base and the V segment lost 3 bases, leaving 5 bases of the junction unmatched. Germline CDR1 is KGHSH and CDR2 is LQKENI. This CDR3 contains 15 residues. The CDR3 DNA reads TGTGCCAGCTCACCGCAGGAGGGGGCGAACACTGAAGCTTTCTTT. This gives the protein CASSPQEGANTEAFF. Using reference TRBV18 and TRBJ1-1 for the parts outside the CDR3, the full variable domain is NAGVMQNPRHLVRRRGQEARLRCSPMKGHSHVYWYRQLPEEGLKFMVYLQKENIIDESGMPKERFSAEFPKEGPSILRIQQVVRGDSAAYFCASSPQEGANTEAFFGQGTRLTVV.

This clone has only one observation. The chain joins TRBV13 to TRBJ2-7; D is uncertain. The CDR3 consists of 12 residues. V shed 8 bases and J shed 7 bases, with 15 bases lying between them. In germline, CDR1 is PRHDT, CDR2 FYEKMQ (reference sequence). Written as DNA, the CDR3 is TGTGCCAGCGCGGCCACCTTGCGGGAGCAGTACTTC. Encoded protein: CASAATLREQYF.

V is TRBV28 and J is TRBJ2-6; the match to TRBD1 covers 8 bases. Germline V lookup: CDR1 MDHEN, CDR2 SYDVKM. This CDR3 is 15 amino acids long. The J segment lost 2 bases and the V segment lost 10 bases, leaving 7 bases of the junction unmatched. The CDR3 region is CATQTGVTGANVLTF. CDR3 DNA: TGTGCCACCCAGACAGGGGTGACTGGGGCCAACGTCCTGACTTTC.

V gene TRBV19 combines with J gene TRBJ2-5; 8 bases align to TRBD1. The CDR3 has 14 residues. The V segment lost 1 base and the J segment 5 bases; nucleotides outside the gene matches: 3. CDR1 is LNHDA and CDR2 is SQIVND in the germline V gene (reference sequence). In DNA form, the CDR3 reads TGTGCCAGTAGTATAGGACAGGGGATGGAGACCCAGTACTTC. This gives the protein CASSIGQGMETQYF.

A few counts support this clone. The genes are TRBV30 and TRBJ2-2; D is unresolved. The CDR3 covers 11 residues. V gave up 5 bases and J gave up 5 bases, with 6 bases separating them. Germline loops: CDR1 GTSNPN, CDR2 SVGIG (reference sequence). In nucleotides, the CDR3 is TGTGCCTGGGAGAGGACCGGGGAGCTGTTTTTT. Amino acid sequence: CAWERTGELFF.

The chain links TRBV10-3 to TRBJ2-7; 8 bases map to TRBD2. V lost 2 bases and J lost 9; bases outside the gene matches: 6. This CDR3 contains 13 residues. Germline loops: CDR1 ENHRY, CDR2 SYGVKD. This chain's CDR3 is CAISETTSALQYV. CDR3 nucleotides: TGTGCCATCAGTGAGACGACTAGCGCTCTGCAGTACGTC.